The TCR beta chain described here comes from a study of cytomegalovirus exposure and HLA in healthy donors. The study, taken as a whole, reports: Researchers catalogued 164 TCR beta chains as cytomegalovirus-associated. A few CMV-associated chains proved CMV antigen-specific in vitro. The classifier reportedly diagnosed cytomegalovirus status with high sensitivity and specificity.

As to this clone: No antigen is known for it.

TCRdb's table, derived via immunoSEQ multiplex PCR, lists solely in-frame clones and lacks some. The profile shows approximately 140,000 clones, approximately 84% of them singletons. The junction had 2 bases not matched to a gene; V was cut back by 5 bases and J by 5 bases. CDR1 is SGHRS, CDR2 YFSETQ, per germline. CDR3 length: 12 amino acids. The clonotype was recovered from a woman aged 25-40 years in good health and CMV-seronegative. The J gene is TRBJ2-7, the V gene TRBV5-1, with TRBD1 matching 9 bases. Source material: PBMCs. Written as DNA, the CDR3 is TGCGCCAGCAGACAGGGGGCCCACGAGCAGTACTTC. It specifies CASRQGAHEQYF.